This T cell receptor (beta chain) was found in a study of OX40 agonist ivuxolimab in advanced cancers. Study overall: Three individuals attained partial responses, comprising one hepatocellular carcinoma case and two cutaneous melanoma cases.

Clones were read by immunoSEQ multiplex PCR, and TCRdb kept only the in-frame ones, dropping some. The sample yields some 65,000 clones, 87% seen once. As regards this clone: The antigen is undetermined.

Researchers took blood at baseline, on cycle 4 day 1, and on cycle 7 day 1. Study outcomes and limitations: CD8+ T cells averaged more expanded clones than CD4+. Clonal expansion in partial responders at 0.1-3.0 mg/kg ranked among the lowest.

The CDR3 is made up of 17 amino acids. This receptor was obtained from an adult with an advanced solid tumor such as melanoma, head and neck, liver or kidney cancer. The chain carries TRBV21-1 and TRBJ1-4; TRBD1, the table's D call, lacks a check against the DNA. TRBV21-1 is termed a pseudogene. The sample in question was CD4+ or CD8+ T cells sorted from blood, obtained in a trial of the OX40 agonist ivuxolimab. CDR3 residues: CASSKIPGTGGHRRLFF. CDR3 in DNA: TGTGCCAGCAGCAAAATCCCCGGGACAGGGGGTCACCGAAGACTGTTTTTT.